Detailed here is one TCR beta chain. The antigen is undetermined. The sample is drawn from a study of cytomegalovirus exposure and HLA in healthy donors. Overall study findings and caveats: Cytomegalovirus association was assigned to 150 to 200 TCR beta chains. In a later analysis, TCR beta V- and J-gene trimming showed a link to a missense DCLRE1C variant.

V was clipped by 3 bases and J by 5 bases, with 5 bases between them. The CDR3 runs to 12 residues. Germline V gene sequence: CDR1 LNHDA, CDR2 SQIVND (reference sequence). Both 60 Vbeta primers and 13 Jbeta primers went into the PCR. The table came from immunoSEQ multiplex PCR; TCRdb's copy has only in-frame clones and leaves some out. Found here are about 69,000 clones, 65% to 75% of them singletons; the top ten hold 11%. The sample taken for sequencing was PBMCs. The V call is TRBV19, the J call TRBJ1-5, with D unclear. This clonotype originated in a woman aged 60-75 years in good health and CMV-seropositive. CDR3 protein: CASSMRDQPQHF. CDR3 bases: TGTGCCAGTAGTATGCGGGATCAGCCCCAGCATTTT.